The T cell receptor (beta chain) under discussion was sequenced for a study of T-cell reconstitution after alpha-beta-depleted transplantation in children. This clonotype was counted between two and nine times. For TCRbeta, the library was prepared with unique molecular identifiers. One entry per CDR3 protein results from TCRdb running MiXCR on the PCR reads. The table has approximately 340,000 distinct CDR3 sequences, approximately 10% seen once. The CDR3 contains 14 residues. CDR1 and CDR2 from the germline V gene are DFQATT and SNEGSKA (reference sequence). V gave up 3 bases and J gave up 3 bases, with 12 bases separating them.

The sequencing here drew on PBMCs from the stem cell graft donor, taken from the stem cell graft. The receptor was derived from a human donor who donated a stem cell graft to a child with acute lymphoblastic leukemia. The rearrangement uses TRBV20-1 and TRBJ2-1; D perhaps matches TRBD2 (6 bases). The CDR3 bases are TGCAGTGCTAGGAAACCGGAGGGCTACAATGAGCAGTTCTTC. Residues: CSARKPEGYNEQFF.